This record looks at one T cell receptor beta chain sequence and its context. The CDR3 is 18 amino acids. CDR1 is SGHTA and CDR2 is FQGTGA in the germline V gene. V lost 3 bases and J lost 5; bases outside the gene matches: 12. This specimen belongs to a study of identical twins. Carrying unique molecular identifiers, the cDNA also gained a universal primer site through template switching. In TCRdb, the 5' RACE reads were re-called with MiXCR into one record per CDR3 protein. The sample contains 500,000 to 650,000 distinct CDR3 sequences, approximately 20% of which appear only once. The sample also formed part of further work on yellow fever vaccine responses in identical twins.

Sequencing was carried out using CD4+ T cells sorted from blood. This TCR was sampled from a woman younger than 30 in good health. The chain uses TRBV7-3 and TRBJ2-3, with TRBD2 matching 12 bases. In nucleotides, the CDR3 is TGTGCCAGCAGCTTTTCGGGAGTGACTAGCGGGAGTGAAGATACGCAGTATTTT. This codes for CASSFSGVTSGSEDTQYF. The full variable domain, completed using reference TRBV7-3 and TRBJ2-3, is GAGVSQTPSNKVTEKGKYVELRCDPISGHTALYWYRQSLGQGPEFLIYFQGTGAADDSGLPNDRFFAVRPEGSVSTLKIQRTERGDSAVYLCASSFSGVTSGSEDTQYFGPGTRLTVL.